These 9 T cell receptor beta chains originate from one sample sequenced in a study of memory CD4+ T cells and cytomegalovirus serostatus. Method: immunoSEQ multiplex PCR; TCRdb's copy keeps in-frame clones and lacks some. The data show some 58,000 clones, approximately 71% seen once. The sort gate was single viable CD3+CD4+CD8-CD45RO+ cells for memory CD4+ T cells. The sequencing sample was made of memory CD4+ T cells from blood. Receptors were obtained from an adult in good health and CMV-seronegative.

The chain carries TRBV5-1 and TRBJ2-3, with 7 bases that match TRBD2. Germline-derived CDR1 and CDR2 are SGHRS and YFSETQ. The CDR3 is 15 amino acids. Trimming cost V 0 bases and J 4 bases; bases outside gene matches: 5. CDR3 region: CASSLEAGPADTQYF. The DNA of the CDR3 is TGCGCCAGCAGCTTGGAAGCGGGGCCCGCAGATACGCAGTATTTT. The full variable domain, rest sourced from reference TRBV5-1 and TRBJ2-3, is KAGVTQTPRYLIKTRGQQVTLSCSPISGHRSVSWYQQTPGQGLQFLFEYFSETQRNKGNFPGRFSGRQFSNSRSEMNVSTLELGDSALYLCASSLEAGPADTQYFGPGTRLTVL.

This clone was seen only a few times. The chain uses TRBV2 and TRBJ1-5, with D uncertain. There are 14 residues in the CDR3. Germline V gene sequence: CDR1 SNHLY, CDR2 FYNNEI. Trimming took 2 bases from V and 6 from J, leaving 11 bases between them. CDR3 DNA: TGTGCCAGCAGTGAAAGGGTGGGAAGTCAGCCCCAGCATTTT. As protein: CASSERVGSQPQHF.

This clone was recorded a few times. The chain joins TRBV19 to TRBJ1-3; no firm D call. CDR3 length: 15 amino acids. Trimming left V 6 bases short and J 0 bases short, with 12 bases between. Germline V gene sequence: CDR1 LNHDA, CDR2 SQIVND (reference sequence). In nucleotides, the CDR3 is TGTGCCAGTAGATTGGACCGACTCTCTGGAAACACCATATATTTT. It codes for CASRLDRLSGNTIYF.

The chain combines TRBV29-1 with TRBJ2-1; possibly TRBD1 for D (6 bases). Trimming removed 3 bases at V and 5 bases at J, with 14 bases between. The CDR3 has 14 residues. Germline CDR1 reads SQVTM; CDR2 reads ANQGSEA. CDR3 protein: CSVDKSGQNNEQFF. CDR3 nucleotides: TGCAGCGTTGATAAGTCCGGACAGAACAATGAGCAGTTCTTC.

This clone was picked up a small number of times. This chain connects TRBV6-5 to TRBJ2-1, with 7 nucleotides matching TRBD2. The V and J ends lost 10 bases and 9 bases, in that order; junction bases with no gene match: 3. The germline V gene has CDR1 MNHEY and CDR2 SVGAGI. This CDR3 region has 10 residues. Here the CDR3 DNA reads TGTGCCACTTGGGAGGGTGAGCAGTTCTTC. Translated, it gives CATWEGEQFF.

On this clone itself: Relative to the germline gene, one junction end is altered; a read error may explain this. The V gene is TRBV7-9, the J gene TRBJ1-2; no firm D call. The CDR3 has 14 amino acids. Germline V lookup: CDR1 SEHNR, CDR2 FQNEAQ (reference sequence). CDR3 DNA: TGTGCCAGCTGCTTAGTCCCAGCTTACTATGGCTACACCTTC. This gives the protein CASCLVPAYYGYTF.

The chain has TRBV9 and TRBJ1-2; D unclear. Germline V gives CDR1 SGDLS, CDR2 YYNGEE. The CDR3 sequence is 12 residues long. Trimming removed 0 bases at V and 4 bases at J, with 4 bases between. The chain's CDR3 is CASSVDSYGYTF. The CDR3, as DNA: TGTGCCAGCAGCGTAGACAGCTATGGCTACACCTTC.

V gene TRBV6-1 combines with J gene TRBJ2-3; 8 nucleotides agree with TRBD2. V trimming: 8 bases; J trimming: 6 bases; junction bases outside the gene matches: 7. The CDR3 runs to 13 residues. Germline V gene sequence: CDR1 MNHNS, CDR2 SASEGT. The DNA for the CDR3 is TGTGCCAGCCGGGACACGGGGGGGGATACGCAGTATTTT. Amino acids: CASRDTGGDTQYF.

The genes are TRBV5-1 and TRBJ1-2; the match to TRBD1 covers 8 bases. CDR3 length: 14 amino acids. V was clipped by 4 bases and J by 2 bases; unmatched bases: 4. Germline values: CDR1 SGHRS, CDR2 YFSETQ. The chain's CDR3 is CASSTQGANYGYTF. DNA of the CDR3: TGCGCCAGCAGCACCCAGGGGGCCAACTATGGCTACACCTTC.